This T cell receptor (beta chain) was identified during a study of cytomegalovirus exposure and HLA in healthy donors. Findings and limits, study-wide: Most subjects had HLA-A and HLA-B alleles reportedly predicted accurately by TCR beta sequences.

Germline V gene lookup returns CDR1 SGHRS and CDR2 YFSETQ. This CDR3 contains 16 residues. V shed 2 bases, J shed 4 bases, and the junction held 11 bases outside the gene matches. On this clone: Its antigen remains unknown.

Vbeta (60) and Jbeta (13) primers were used in the PCR. Authors' data handling: A later analysis tallied approximately 80 million unique TCR beta chains, approximately 10 million of them shared. Assay: immunoSEQ multiplex PCR; the TCRdb copy retains only in-frame clones and omits some. V, J and clone size were drawn from that table, and D and trimming were deduced from the DNA. The sample contains 90,000 or so clones, 78% of which appear only once. Material: PBMCs. V gene TRBV5-1 combines with J gene TRBJ1-2; 7 bases match TRBD1. This sequence was found in a male donor in good health and CMV-seropositive. This chain's CDR3 is CASSFIGEGQSYGYTF. The CDR3 coding sequence is TGCGCCAGCAGCTTTATAGGAGAGGGACAGAGCTATGGCTACACCTTC.